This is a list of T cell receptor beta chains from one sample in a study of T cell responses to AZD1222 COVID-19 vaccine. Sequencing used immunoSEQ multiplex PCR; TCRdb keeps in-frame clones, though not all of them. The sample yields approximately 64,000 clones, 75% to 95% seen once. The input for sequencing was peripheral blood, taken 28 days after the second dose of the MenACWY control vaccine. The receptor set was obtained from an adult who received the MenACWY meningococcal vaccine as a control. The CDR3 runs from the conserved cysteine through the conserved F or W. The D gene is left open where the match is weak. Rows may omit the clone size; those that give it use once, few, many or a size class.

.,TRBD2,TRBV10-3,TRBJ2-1,CAIQGGTYNEQFF,TGTGCCATTCAGGGAGGGACTTACAATGAGCAGTTCTTC
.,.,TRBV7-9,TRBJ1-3,CASSRTGTGNTIYF,TGTGCCAGCAGCAGAACCGGGACAGGAAACACCATATATTTT
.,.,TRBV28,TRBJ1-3,CASRSGRTLSGNTIYF,TGTGCCAGCAGATCCGGACGGACCCTCTCTGGAAACACCATATATTTT
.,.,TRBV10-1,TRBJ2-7,CASSDSGTATYEQYF,TGCGCCAGCAGTGACTCCGGGACCGCCACCTACGAGCAGTACTTC
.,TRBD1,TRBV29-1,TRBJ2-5,CSVGQGTGETQYF,TGCAGCGTAGGACAGGGGACGGGGGAGACCCAGTACTTC
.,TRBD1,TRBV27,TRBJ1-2,CASLGQGNAGYTF,TGTGCTAGCTTGGGACAGGGAAACGCTGGCTACACCTTC
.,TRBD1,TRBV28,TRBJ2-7,CASSATDRGGGEQYF,TGTGCCAGCAGTGCTACCGACAGGGGAGGTGGCGAGCAGTACTTC
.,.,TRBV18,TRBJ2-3,CASSPSMSYGAEGDTQYF,TGTGCCAGCTCACCGTCGATGTCGTATGGCGCAGAGGGAGATACGCAGTATTTT
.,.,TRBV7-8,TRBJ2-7,CASSLRQGGLGSSEQYF,TGTGCCAGCAGCCTAAGACAGGGTGGACTAGGATCCTCCGAGCAGTACTTC
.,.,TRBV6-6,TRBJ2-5,CASMDSLETQYF,TGTGCCAGCATGGACAGCCTAGAGACCCAGTACTTC
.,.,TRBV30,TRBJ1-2,CAWTGGGYGYTF,TGTGCCTGGACCGGAGGTGGCTATGGCTACACCTTC
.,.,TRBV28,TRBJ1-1,CASSLSTRSTFF,TGTGCCAGCAGCCTATCGACGAGATCTACTTTCTTT
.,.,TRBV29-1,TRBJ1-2,CSVYTSSLRGYTF,TGCAGCGTTTACACCTCATCACTGCGGGGCTACACCTTC
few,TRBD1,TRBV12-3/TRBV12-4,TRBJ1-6,CASSGTGGSPLHF,TGTGCCAGCAGCGGGACAGGGGGATCACCCCTCCACTTT
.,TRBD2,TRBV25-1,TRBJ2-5,CASSQRGDPLETQYF,TGTGCCAGCAGCCAACGGGGGGATCCGCTTGAGACCCAGTACTTC
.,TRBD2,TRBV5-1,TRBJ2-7,CASSLAPRGGTYEQYF,TGCGCCAGCAGCTTGGCCCCGCGGGGGGGGACCTACGAGCAGTACTTC
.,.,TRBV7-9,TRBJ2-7,CASSPVIGVMSSYEQYF,TGTGCCAGCAGCCCCGTCATCGGTGTAATGAGCTCCTACGAGCAGTACTTC
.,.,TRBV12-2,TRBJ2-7,CASRPDLRSILPSSYEQYF,TGTGCAAGTCGCCCAGATCTACGTTCCATTCTCCCGAGCTCCTACGAGCAGTACTTC